A selection of T cell receptor beta chains follows, all from one sample in a study of T-cell memory formation after mild COVID-19. TCRdb called the 5' RACE reads again in MiXCR, with one record for every CDR3 protein. The sample comprises roughly 450,000 distinct CDR3 sequences, around a sixth of which are singletons, and roughly 12% rests with the top ten. Specimen: PBMCs or a T cell subset sorted from them (not recorded which). These receptor sequences come from an adult woman who had mild COVID-19 (a few samples of this study predate the infection). Cell type and time point are not known. CDR3s include the opening cysteine and the closing phenylalanine or tryptophan. D genes are given only for firm matches. Clone size appears in some rows only: once, few, many, or a class for an expanded clone.

length: 12; J: TRBJ2-5; D: -; size: few; V: TRBV20-1; CDR3: CSAGVPGETQYF; DNA: TGCAGTGCTGGGGTTCCCGGGGAGACCCAGTACTTC
length: 16; J: TRBJ2-1; D: TRBD2; size: few; V: TRBV7-3; CDR3: CASSLSTSGAQNEQFF; DNA: TGTGCCAGCAGCTTATCGACTAGCGGGGCCCAAAATGAGCAGTTCTTC
length: 20; J: TRBJ2-3; D: -; size: few; V: TRBV5-1; CDR3: CASSLASLRYRRLSTDTQYF; DNA: TGCGCCAGCAGCTTGGCCAGTCTTCGATACCGGAGACTTAGCACAGATACGCAGTATTTT
length: 16; J: TRBJ2-1; D: TRBD2; size: many; V: TRBV24-1; CDR3: CATSEQGLAGRNEQFF; DNA: TGTGCCACCAGTGAGCAGGGGCTAGCGGGACGTAATGAGCAGTTCTTC
length: 15; J: TRBJ2-2; D: TRBD1; size: -; V: TRBV7-9; CDR3: CASSSDREPTGELFF; DNA: TGTGCCAGCAGCTCCGACAGGGAACCAACTGGGGAGCTGTTTTTT
length: 14; J: TRBJ2-5; D: TRBD1; size: -; V: TRBV5-1; CDR3: CASSVQGDTETQYF; DNA: TGCGCCAGCAGCGTACAGGGGGATACGGAGACCCAGTACTTC
length: 16; J: TRBJ2-3; D: TRBD1; size: -; V: TRBV7-3; CDR3: CASSSGTEDVTDTQYF; DNA: TGTGCCAGCAGCTCGGGGACAGAAGATGTCACAGATACGCAGTATTTT
length: 16; J: TRBJ1-5; D: -; size: -; V: TRBV7-9; CDR3: CASSLGGGSSNQPQHF; DNA: TGTGCCAGCAGCTTAGGGGGGGGAAGTAGCAATCAGCCCCAGCATTTT
length: 15; J: TRBJ1-2; D: -; size: few; V: TRBV5-1; CDR3: CASSFSGALSGGYTF; DNA: TGCGCCAGCAGCTTTTCTGGGGCCCTCTCGGGAGGCTACACCTTC
length: 17; J: TRBJ1-1; D: TRBD1; size: -; V: TRBV6-6; CDR3: CASSPSRDRGSPTEAFF; DNA: TGTGCCAGCAGTCCGTCCCGGGACAGGGGGTCGCCAACTGAAGCTTTCTTT
length: 17; J: TRBJ1-5; D: TRBD1; size: -; V: TRBV12-5; CDR3: CASGFSGTDHINQPQHF; DNA: TGTGCTAGTGGTTTCTCTGGGACAGATCACATAAATCAGCCCCAGCATTTT
length: 17; J: TRBJ2-5; D: TRBD2; size: -; V: TRBV3-1; CDR3: CASSQGWTSGGQETQYF; DNA: TGTGCCAGCAGCCAAGGGTGGACTAGCGGGGGCCAAGAGACCCAGTACTTC
length: 15; J: TRBJ2-7; D: TRBD1; size: -; V: TRBV25-1; CDR3: CASSEQLDRVQEQYF; DNA: TGTGCCAGCAGTGAACAGCTGGACAGGGTTCAAGAGCAGTACTTC
length: 19; J: TRBJ2-2; D: TRBD2; size: -; V: TRBV5-1; CDR3: CASSSRLAGGNKNTGELFF; DNA: TGCGCCAGCAGCTCCAGACTAGCGGGGGGTAACAAGAACACCGGGGAGCTGTTTTTT
length: 12; J: TRBJ2-5; D: -; size: few; V: TRBV29-1; CDR3: CSVRAGGETQYF; DNA: TGCAGCGTGCGGGCTGGGGGGGAGACCCAGTACTTC
length: 14; J: TRBJ1-2; D: -; size: few; V: TRBV29-1; CDR3: CSVDDKGSSYGYTF; DNA: TGCAGCGTAGACGACAAAGGGTCAAGCTATGGCTACACCTTC
length: 15; J: TRBJ1-2; D: -; size: -; V: TRBV7-2; CDR3: CASSFWGDLSYGYTF; DNA: TGTGCCAGCAGCTTCTGGGGGGATCTAAGCTATGGCTACACCTTC
length: 13; J: TRBJ1-1; D: -; size: few; V: TRBV11-2; CDR3: CASSPRAATEAFF; DNA: TGTGCCAGCAGCCCTCGGGCAGCCACTGAAGCTTTCTTT
length: 16; J: TRBJ2-1; D: -; size: -; V: TRBV4-2; CDR3: CASSQDGGNSYNEQFF; DNA: TGTGCCAGCAGCCAAGATGGGGGGAACTCCTACAATGAGCAGTTCTTC
length: 17; J: TRBJ2-5; D: TRBD1; size: many; V: TRBV20-1; CDR3: CSAQNIRGTGLQETQYF; DNA: TGCAGTGCTCAGAACATACGAGGGACAGGTCTTCAAGAGACCCAGTACTTC
length: 14; J: TRBJ1-6; D: TRBD1; size: -; V: TRBV7-9; CDR3: CASSSGTGVSPLHF; DNA: TGTGCCAGCAGTTCCGGGACAGGGGTCTCACCCCTCCACTTT
length: 14; J: TRBJ2-1; D: TRBD2; size: few; V: TRBV2; CDR3: CASSPASGYNEQFF; DNA: TGTGCCAGCTCCCCCGCTAGCGGGTACAATGAGCAGTTCTTC
length: 15; J: TRBJ2-2; D: TRBD1; size: many; V: TRBV7-2; CDR3: CASSSTGAGTGELFF; DNA: TGTGCCAGCAGCTCGACAGGGGCCGGAACCGGGGAGCTGTTTTTT
length: 15; J: TRBJ2-7; D: TRBD2; size: few; V: TRBV10-3; CDR3: CAISDLLAGGDEQYF; DNA: TGTGCCATCAGCGACCTATTAGCGGGGGGAGATGAGCAGTACTTC